A selection of T cell receptor beta chains follows, all from one sample in a study of beta chain features in type 1 diabetes. The table came from immunoSEQ multiplex PCR; TCRdb's copy has only in-frame clones and leaves some out. The profile shows 250,000 or so clones, roughly two thirds of them singletons. The specimen sequenced was naive CD4+ T cells from blood. Receptors originate from a man aged 25 to 40 in good health. Each CDR3 is given with its conserved first and last residue. D genes are given only for firm matches. The size field is filled for only some rows; it gives once, few, many or a size class.

J gene	D gene	V gene	clone size	CDR3 length	CDR3 DNA	CDR3 protein
TRBJ2-1	TRBD2	TRBV5-1	.	15	TGCGCCAGCAGCTTGGCACAGCGGGGCTACAATGAGCAGTTCTTC	CASSLAQRGYNEQFF
TRBJ2-5	TRBD1	TRBV25-1	.	13	TGTGCCAGTTCGGACAGGGTAAAAGAGACCCAGTACTTC	CASSDRVKETQYF
TRBJ2-7	.	TRBV29-1	.	12	TGCAGCGCCCGGACGGGGGACTACGAGCAGTACTTC	CSARTGDYEQYF
TRBJ1-2	.	TRBV7-2	.	13	TGTGCCAGCAGCCCCGGGGAGGTCGGTGGCTACACCTTC	CASSPGEVGGYTF
TRBJ2-1	.	TRBV7-9	.	15	TGTGCCAGCAGCTTAGCTGGAGTAGTTGACAATGAGCAGTTCTTC	CASSLAGVVDNEQFF
TRBJ1-6	.	TRBV10-2	.	11	TGCGCCAGCAGTGATAATTCACCCCTCCACTTT	CASSDNSPLHF
TRBJ1-2	TRBD1	TRBV5-6	.	17	TGTGCCAGCAGCTCCATCGGACAGGTCTCGTCGCTGGATGGCTACACCTTC	CASSSIGQVSSLDGYTF
TRBJ2-3	.	TRBV30	.	12	TGTGCCTGGAGTGCGGGTGGAGATACGCAGTATTTT	CAWSAGGDTQYF
TRBJ2-5	TRBD1	TRBV23-1	few	16	TGCGCCAGCAGTCAATCATCGGACAGGGACCAAGAGACCCAGTACTTC	CASSQSSDRDQETQYF
TRBJ2-1	TRBD2	TRBV5-4	.	13	TGTGCCAGCAGCACACTAGCGGGGGGCCCGGAGTTCTTC	CASSTLAGGPEFF
TRBJ1-5	TRBD1	TRBV4-3	.	15	TGCGCCAGCAGCCAAGGGACAGGGGGCAATCAGCCCCAGCATTTT	CASSQGTGGNQPQHF
TRBJ2-2	.	TRBV18	.	14	TGTGCCAGCTCATCGGGGCAGAGGACCGGGGAGCTGTTTTTT	CASSSGQRTGELFF
TRBJ1-2	.	TRBV30	.	13	TGTGCCTGGAGCTCAGGGGTTAACTATGGCTACACCTTC	CAWSSGVNYGYTF
TRBJ1-1	.	TRBV2	few	12	TGTGCCAGCAGTGATGACAGCACTGAAGCTTTCTTT	CASSDDSTEAFF
TRBJ2-3	.	TRBV30	.	13	TGTGCCTGGAGTCTGGCGGACACAGATACGCAGTATTTT	CAWSLADTDTQYF
TRBJ1-1	.	TRBV2	.	14	TGTGCCAGCAGGAGGGAACAAATGAACACTGAAGCTTTCTTT	CASRREQMNTEAFF
TRBJ2-1	.	TRBV9	once	13	TGTGCCAGCAGCGACCCTACCCACAATGAGCAGTTCTTC	CASSDPTHNEQFF
TRBJ2-5	.	TRBV7-9	.	14	TGTGCCAGCAGCTTAGATCAGGGAACGGAGACCCAGTACTTC	CASSLDQGTETQYF
TRBJ1-2	.	TRBV4-2	.	11	TGTGCCAGCAGCCACCCACATGGCTACACCTTC	CASSHPHGYTF
TRBJ2-6	.	TRBV9	.	15	TGTGCCAGCAGCGTAGCCCGAGTGGGGGCCAACGTCCTGACTTTC	CASSVARVGANVLTF
TRBJ2-7	TRBD2	TRBV5-1	.	15	TGCGCCAGCAGCCGGACTAGCGGTGTCCCCTTCGAGCAGTACTTC	CASSRTSGVPFEQYF
TRBJ2-3	TRBD1	TRBV25-1	.	14	TGTGCCAGCAGTCCCAGGGGGCGGGCAGATACGCAGTATTTT	CASSPRGRADTQYF
TRBJ2-7	.	TRBV9	.	13	TGTGCCAGCAGCGGCGGCGACCTGGGGGAGCAGTACTTC	CASSGGDLGEQYF
TRBJ2-7	TRBD1	TRBV2	once	14	TGTGCCAGCAGTGAAAACAGGGGTTACCACGAGCAGTACTTC	CASSENRGYHEQYF
TRBJ2-1	TRBD1	TRBV19	once	14	TGTGCCAGTAGTACGCATCAGGGGGCTGGCGAGCAGTTCTTC	CASSTHQGAGEQFF
TRBJ1-1	.	TRBV9	.	15	TGTGCCAGCAGCGTAGGCCCGCAAACGGGCACTGAAGCTTTCTTT	CASSVGPQTGTEAFF
TRBJ1-6	TRBD1	TRBV2	.	14	TGTGCCAGCAGTGAAAGGACAGGAAATTCACCCCTCCACTTT	CASSERTGNSPLHF
TRBJ1-5	.	TRBV30	.	14	TGTGCCTGGGAATGCCTATACAGCAATCAGCCCCAGCATTTT	CAWECLYSNQPQHF
TRBJ2-1	.	TRBV29-1	.	12	TGCAGCGTTGAAAGGCCTTACAATGAGCAGTTCTTC	CSVERPYNEQFF
TRBJ2-7	TRBD1	TRBV7-6	.	15	TGTGCCAGCAGCCTTGGACAGGGACTGTACTACGAGCAGTACTTC	CASSLGQGLYYEQYF
TRBJ2-1	TRBD2	TRBV11-2	.	14	TGTGCCAGCAGCTCTAGCGGGTTAAACAATGAGCAGTTCTTC	CASSSSGLNNEQFF
TRBJ2-1	.	TRBV10-3	.	15	TGTGCCATCAGTGAGTCCGCTAGCGTCTACAATGAGCAGTTCTTC	CAISESASVYNEQFF
TRBJ2-2	.	TRBV30	few	16	TGTGCCACAACAGAGAGGGGACACTCGAACACCGGGGAGCTGTTTTTT	CATTERGHSNTGELFF
TRBJ2-7	.	TRBV27	once	13	TGTGCCAGCAGTTTTGGTTTCTCCTACGAGCAGTACTTC	CASSFGFSYEQYF
TRBJ2-7	TRBD2	TRBV10-3	.	15	TGTGCCAGTGGAGCGCGGAGCGGGATCTCCTACGAGCAGTACTTC	CASGARSGISYEQYF
TRBJ2-5	TRBD2	TRBV4-1	.	16	TGCGCCAGCAGTCATATCGGGACTAGCGATCGGGAGACCCAGTACTTC	CASSHIGTSDRETQYF
TRBJ2-1	.	TRBV25-1	.	11	TGTGCCAGCAGTGAACTCAATGAGCAGTTCTTC	CASSELNEQFF
TRBJ1-1	.	TRBV23-1	.	16	TGCGCCAGCAGTCAATCGAGGCAGGGCGTGAACACTGAAGCTTTCTTT	CASSQSRQGVNTEAFF
TRBJ2-3	.	TRBV4-3	.	15	TGCGCCAGCAGCCGTGGCGGACCCCTTTGGGATACGCAGTATTTT	CASSRGGPLWDTQYF
TRBJ2-7	.	TRBV11-2	.	15	TGTGCCAGCAGCAGCACGCAGGGCAGCAGGTACGAGCAGTACTTC	CASSSTQGSRYEQYF
TRBJ2-1	.	TRBV7-9	.	15	TGTGCCAGCAGCTTAGATAAGAGCTCCTACAATGAGCAGTTCTTC	CASSLDKSSYNEQFF
TRBJ2-5	.	TRBV29-1	.	14	TGCAGGTCCCGGGGACTCTCTCCTGAAGAGACCCAGTACTTC	CRSRGLSPEETQYF